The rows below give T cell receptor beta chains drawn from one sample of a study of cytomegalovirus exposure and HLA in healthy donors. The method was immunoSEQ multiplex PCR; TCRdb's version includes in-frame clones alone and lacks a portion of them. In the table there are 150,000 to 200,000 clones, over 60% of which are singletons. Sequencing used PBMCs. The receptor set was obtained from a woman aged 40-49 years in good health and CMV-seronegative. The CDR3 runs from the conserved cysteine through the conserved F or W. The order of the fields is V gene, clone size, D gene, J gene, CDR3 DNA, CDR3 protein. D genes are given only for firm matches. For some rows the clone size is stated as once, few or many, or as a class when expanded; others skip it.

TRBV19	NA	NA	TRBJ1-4	TGTGCCAGTAGTATGCGGGCAACAACTAATGAAAAACTGTTTTTT	CASSMRATTNEKLFF
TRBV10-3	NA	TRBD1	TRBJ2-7	TGTGCCATGGGACAGGATCCCTACGAGCAGTACTTC	CAMGQDPYEQYF
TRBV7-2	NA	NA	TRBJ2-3	TGTGCCAGCAGCCCCCCCGGTGTCACAGATACGCAGTATTTT	CASSPPGVTDTQYF
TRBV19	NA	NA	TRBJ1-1	TGTGCCAGTAGTATCAACCAAACAGATAACACTGAAGCTTTCTTT	CASSINQTDNTEAFF
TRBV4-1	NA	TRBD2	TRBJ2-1	TGCGCCAGCAGCCAAGATACGGCCGGGAGGGCGTATAATGAGCAGTTCTTC	CASSQDTAGRAYNEQFF
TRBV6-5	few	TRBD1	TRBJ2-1	TGTGCCAGCAGAGAGGGACAGGGGGCCGTCAATGAGCAGTTCTTC	CASREGQGAVNEQFF
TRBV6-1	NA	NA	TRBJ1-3	TGTGCCAGCAGTCTACCGGACAGCTCTGGAAACACCATATATTTT	CASSLPDSSGNTIYF
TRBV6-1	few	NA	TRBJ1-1	TGTGCCAGCAGTGAACCGGGGGAGGTGGACACTGAAGCTTTCTTT	CASSEPGEVDTEAFF
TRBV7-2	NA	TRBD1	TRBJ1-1	TGTGCCAGCAGCCCAGACAGGGGGCGGACTGAAGCTTTCTTT	CASSPDRGRTEAFF
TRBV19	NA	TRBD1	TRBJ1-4	TGTGCCAGTAGTATCGTTCTGGGACAGGGGCCTCGAGGGGAAAAACTGTTTTTT	CASSIVLGQGPRGEKLFF
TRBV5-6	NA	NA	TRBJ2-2	TGTGCCAGCAGCTTGCATGGGGGCGCAAGGGCCGGGGAGCTGTTTTTT	CASSLHGGARAGELFF
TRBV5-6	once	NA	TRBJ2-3	TGTGCCAGCAGCTTGGGTTCCGTCCCTTCTTTCGGGAGCACAGATACGCAGTATTTT	CASSLGSVPSFGSTDTQYF
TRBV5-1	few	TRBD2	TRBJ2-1	TGCGCCAGCAGCTCGTTCGCTAGCGGGAGCCGAGGGTCGAATGAGCAGTTCTTC	CASSSFASGSRGSNEQFF
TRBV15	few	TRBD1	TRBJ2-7	TGTGCCACCAGCAGAGGGGACAGCTCCTACGAGCAGTACTTC	CATSRGDSSYEQYF
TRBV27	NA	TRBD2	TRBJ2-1	TGTGGTACAGCGGGAGGAGGCGGGAGGGCCTTTTACAATGAGCAGTTCTTC	CGTAGGGGRAFYNEQFF
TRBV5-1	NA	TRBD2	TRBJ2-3	TGCGCCAGCAGCTTGTCGGGAGGGCCCACAGATACGCAGTATTTT	CASSLSGGPTDTQYF
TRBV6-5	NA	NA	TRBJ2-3	TGTGCCAGCGCCCGGGGGGACATGGGGCAGTATTTT	CASARGDMGQYF
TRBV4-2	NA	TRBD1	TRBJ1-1	TGTGCCAGCAGCCAAGCGGACAGGGTGAACACTGAAGCTTTCTTT	CASSQADRVNTEAFF
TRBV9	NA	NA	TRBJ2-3	TGTGCCAGCAGCGACCGGAGGTCGGAAGATACGCAGTATTTT	CASSDRRSEDTQYF
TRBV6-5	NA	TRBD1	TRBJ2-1	TGTGCCAGCAAATCTGACAGGGGGAAATTCAATGAGCAGTTCTTC	CASKSDRGKFNEQFF
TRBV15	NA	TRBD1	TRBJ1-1	TGTGCCACCAGCAGAAAAGGGACAGGGGTCAACACTGAAGCTTTCTTT	CATSRKGTGVNTEAFF
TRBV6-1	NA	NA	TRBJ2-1	TGTGCCATGCAACAGGGATCTGAGCAGTTCTTC	CAMQQGSEQFF
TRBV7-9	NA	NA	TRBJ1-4	TGTGCCAGCAGCTTGGGGGCCCTCTCGGGGGAAAAACTGTTTTTT	CASSLGALSGEKLFF
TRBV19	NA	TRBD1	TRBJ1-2	TGTGCCAGTAGTATTGTCCGGGACAGGGGCCTGAGGAACTATGGCTACACCTTC	CASSIVRDRGLRNYGYTF
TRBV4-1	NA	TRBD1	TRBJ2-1	TGCGCCAGCAGCCAAGGTGACAGGGCGGTGAACAATGAGCAGTTCTTC	CASSQGDRAVNNEQFF
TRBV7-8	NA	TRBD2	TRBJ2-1	TGTGCCAGCAGCTTAGATGGGGGAGGGAGGCTTGAGCAGTTCTTC	CASSLDGGGRLEQFF
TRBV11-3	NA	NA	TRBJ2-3	TGTGCCAGCAGCTTAGGAGTAGGCACAGATACGCAGTATTTT	CASSLGVGTDTQYF
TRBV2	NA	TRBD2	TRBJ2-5	TGTGCCAGCAGGGTACCCACCGTTAGGGGACTAACCCCCGCCTGGGAGACCCAGTACTTC	CASRVPTVRGLTPAWETQYF
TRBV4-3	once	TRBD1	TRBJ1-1	TGCGCCAGCAGCCACGGGACAGCCGCACAGGAAGCTTTCTTT	CASSHGTAAQEAFF
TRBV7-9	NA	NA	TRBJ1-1	TGTTCCAGCAGCCATGTAGGGGAGAACACTGAAGCTTTCTTT	CSSSHVGENTEAFF
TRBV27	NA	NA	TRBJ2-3	TGTGCCACCCAGTTCCAGGGTACAGATACGCAGTATTTT	CATQFQGTDTQYF
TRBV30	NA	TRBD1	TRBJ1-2	TGTGCCTGGAGTGAGCTGCAGGGGGGAAAAAGGACCTTC	CAWSELQGGKRTF
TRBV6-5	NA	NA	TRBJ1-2	TGTGCCAGCAGTTCCAATACAGTCCCCTATGGCTACACCTTC	CASSSNTVPYGYTF
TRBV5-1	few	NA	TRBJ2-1	TGCGCCAGCAGGCCGCAGGGGTGGGGGGGGCAGTTCTTC	CASRPQGWGGQFF
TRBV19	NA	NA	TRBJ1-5	TGTGCCAGTAGTAGTTCGGGGGGGCTCTTAAGACAGCCCCAGCATTTT	CASSSSGGLLRQPQHF
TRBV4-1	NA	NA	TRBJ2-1	TGCGCCAGCAGCCAAGGACCGGGAGCAGCCTACAATGAGCAGTTCTTC	CASSQGPGAAYNEQFF
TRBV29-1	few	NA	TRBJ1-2	TGCAGCGTTGAAAGTCGAAGGTCAGGCGCGGGCGGCTACACCTTC	CSVESRRSGAGGYTF
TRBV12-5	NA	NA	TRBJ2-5	TGTGCTAGTGGTCCTCAAGAGACCCAGTACTTC	CASGPQETQYF
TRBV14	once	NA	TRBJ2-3	TGTGCCAGCTCAGGGGAATTGACAGATACGCAGTATTTT	CASSGELTDTQYF
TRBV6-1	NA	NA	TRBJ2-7	TGTGCCAGCAGGACGGGACAACTCTACGAGCAGTACTTC	CASRTGQLYEQYF
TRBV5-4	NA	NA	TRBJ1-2	TGTGCCAGCAGCCCTACAGGGCCCCTGAGGGGCTACACCTTC	CASSPTGPLRGYTF
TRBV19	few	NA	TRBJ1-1	TGTGCCAGCCGCGGGGACGGCCTCATGAACACTGAAGCTTTCTTT	CASRGDGLMNTEAFF
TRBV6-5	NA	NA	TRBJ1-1	TGTGCCAGCAGTTATCGGGGTAGGACTGAAGCTTTCTTT	CASSYRGRTEAFF
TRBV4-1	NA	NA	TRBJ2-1	TGCGCCAGCAGCCAAGCCTCGAGCTCCTACAATGAGCAGTTCTTC	CASSQASSSYNEQFF
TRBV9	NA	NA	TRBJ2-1	TGTGCCAGCAGCGTAGAGGCGGGGAGCCGAGAGCAGTTCTTC	CASSVEAGSREQFF
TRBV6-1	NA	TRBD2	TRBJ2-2	TGTGCCAGCAGTGGCCCACCGGGACTAGCGGGAGGGTCGAACACCGGGGAGCTGTTTTTT	CASSGPPGLAGGSNTGELFF
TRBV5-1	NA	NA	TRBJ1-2	TGCGCCAGCAGCTTGGTTTTAGGGGGTGGCTACACCTTC	CASSLVLGGGYTF
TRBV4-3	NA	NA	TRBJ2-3	TGCGCCAGCAGCCAACTACAGGGGAGGGATACGCAGTATTTT	CASSQLQGRDTQYF
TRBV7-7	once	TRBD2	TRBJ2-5	TGTGCTAGCAGCCAGCGGGAGGGCCCGGGAGAGACCCAGTACTTC	CASSQREGPGETQYF
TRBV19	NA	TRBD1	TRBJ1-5	TGTGCCAGTAGTATGGGCAGGGGGCGAGAACAGCCCCAGCATTTT	CASSMGRGREQPQHF
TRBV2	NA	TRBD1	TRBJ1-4	TGTGCCAGCAGTTCCCGGACAGGCGGAGAAAAACTGTTTTTT	CASSSRTGGEKLFF
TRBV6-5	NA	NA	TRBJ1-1	TGTGCCAGCAGCCAACTAGCCGGGACCGCTTCGGGAGCTTTCTTT	CASSQLAGTASGAFF
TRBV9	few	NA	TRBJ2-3	TGTGCCAGCATTCGAGGACTGGGCACAGATACGCAGTATTTT	CASIRGLGTDTQYF
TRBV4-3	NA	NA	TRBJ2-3	TGCGCCAGCAGCCAAGAGGCCCCAGGCCGCCGCACAGATACGCAGTATTTT	CASSQEAPGRRTDTQYF